The T cell receptor (beta chain) described here comes from a study of T cells in Graves' hyperthyroidism and ophthalmopathy. This clonotype has ten or more counts. Amplified regions were TCR beta CDR3 sequences from RNA transcripts. Researchers ran a first-round RT-PCR on the TCR CDR3 using the HTBI primer set. TCRdb reanalysed the multiplex PCR reads using MiXCR and keeps one entry per CDR3 protein. The sample has around 210,000 distinct CDR3 sequences; around 17% are singletons. Fresh peripheral blood, under 11 ml, yielded the PBMCs. The source of this sequence is a woman between 50 and 59 years old with Graves' hyperthyroidism. The sequenced sample consisted of blood.

The CDR3 nucleotides read TGTGCCAGCAGCTCATATCAAGCGGGAGGACCTCCCTACGAGCAGTTCTTC. Protein product: CASSSYQAGGPPYEQFF. V and J are TRBV7-3 and TRBJ2-7; 9 bases agree with TRBD2. The J call may be in error: the DNA end matches TRBJ2-1 better. The CDR3 sequence is 17 residues long. Germline CDR1 SGHTA, CDR2 FQGTGA.